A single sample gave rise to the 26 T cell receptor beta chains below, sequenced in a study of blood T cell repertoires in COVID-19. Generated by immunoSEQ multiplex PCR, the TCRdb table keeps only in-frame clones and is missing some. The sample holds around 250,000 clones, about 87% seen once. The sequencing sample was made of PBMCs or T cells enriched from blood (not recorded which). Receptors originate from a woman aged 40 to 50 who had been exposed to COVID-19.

CDR3 DNA sequence: TGTGCCAGCAGGGTGACTAGCGGGGCCTTGCATTACGAGCAGTACTTC. It encodes CASRVTSGALHYEQYF. The chain joins TRBV2 to TRBJ2-7, with TRBD2 identical over 11 bases. Trimming cost V 6 bases and J 4 bases; bases outside gene matches: 11. Germline V gene sequence: CDR1 SNHLY, CDR2 FYNNEI. This CDR3 is built from 16 residues.

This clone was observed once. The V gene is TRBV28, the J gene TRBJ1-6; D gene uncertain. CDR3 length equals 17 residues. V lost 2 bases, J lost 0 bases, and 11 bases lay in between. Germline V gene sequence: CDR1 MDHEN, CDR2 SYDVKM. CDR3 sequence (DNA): TGTGCCAGCAGTTTAGGCAGTGCTAGCTCCTATAATTCACCCCTCCACTTT. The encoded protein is CASSLGSASSYNSPLHF.

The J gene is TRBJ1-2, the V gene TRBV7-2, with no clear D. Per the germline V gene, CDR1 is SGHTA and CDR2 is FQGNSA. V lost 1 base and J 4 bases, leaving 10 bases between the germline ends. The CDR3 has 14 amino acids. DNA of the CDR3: TGTGCCAGCAGCTTAGAGGAGTTCTCCTATGGCTACACCTTC. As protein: CASSLEEFSYGYTF.

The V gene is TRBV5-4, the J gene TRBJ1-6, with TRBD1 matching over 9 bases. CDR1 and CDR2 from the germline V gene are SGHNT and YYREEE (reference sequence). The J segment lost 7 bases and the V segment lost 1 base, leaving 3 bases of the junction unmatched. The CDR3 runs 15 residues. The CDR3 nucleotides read TGTGCCAGCAGCTTGTCGGGGACAGGGAATTCACCCCTCCACTTT. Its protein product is CASSLSGTGNSPLHF.

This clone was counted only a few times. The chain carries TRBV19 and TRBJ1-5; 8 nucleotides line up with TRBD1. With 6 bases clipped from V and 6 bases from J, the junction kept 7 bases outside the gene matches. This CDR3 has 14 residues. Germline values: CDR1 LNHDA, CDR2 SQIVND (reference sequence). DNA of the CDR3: TGTGCCAGTAGCTTTGAACAGGGGGGTCAGCCCCAGCATTTT. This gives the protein CASSFEQGGQPQHF.

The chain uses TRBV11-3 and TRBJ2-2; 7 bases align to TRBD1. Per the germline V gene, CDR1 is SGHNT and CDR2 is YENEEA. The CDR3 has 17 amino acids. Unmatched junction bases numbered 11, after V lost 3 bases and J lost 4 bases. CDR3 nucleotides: TGTGCCAGCAGCTTTAGTATGGGACAGACTCGCACCGGGGAGCTGTTTTTT. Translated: CASSFSMGQTRTGELFF. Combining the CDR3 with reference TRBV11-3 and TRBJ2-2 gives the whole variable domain EAGVVQSPRYKIIEKKQPVAFWCNPISGHNTLYWYLQNLGQGPELLIRYENEEAVDDSQLPKDRFSAERLKGVDSTLKIQPAELGDSAVYLCASSFSMGQTRTGELFFGEGSRLTVL.

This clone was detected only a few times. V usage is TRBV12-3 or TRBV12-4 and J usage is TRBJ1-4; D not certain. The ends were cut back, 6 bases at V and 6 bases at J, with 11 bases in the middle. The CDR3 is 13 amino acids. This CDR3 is CASSPWGDEKLFF. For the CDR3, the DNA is TGTGCCAGCAGCCCCTGGGGAGATGAAAAACTGTTTTTT.

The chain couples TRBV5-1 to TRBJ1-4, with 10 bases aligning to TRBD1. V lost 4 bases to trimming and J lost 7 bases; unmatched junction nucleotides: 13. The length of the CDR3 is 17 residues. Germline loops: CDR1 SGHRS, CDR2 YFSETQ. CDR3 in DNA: TGCGCCAGCAGCCGTTCCGGGACAGGGGACGAGGGTGAAAAACTGTTTTTT. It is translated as CASSRSGTGDEGEKLFF.

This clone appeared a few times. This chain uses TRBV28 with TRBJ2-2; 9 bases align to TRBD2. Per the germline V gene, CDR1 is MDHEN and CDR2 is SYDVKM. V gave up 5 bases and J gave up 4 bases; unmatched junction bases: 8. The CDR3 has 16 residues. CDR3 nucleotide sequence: TGTGCCAGCAGTACCCCAGCGGGGGGCCTCACCGGGGAGCTGTTTTTT. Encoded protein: CASSTPAGGLTGELFF.

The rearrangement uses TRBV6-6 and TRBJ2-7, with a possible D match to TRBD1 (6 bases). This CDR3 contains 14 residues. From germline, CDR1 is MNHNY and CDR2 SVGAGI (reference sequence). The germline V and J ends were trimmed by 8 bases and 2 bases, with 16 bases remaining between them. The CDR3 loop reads CASRPGDLAYEQYF. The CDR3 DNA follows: TGTGCCAGCCGCCCAGGGGATCTTGCCTACGAGCAGTACTTC.

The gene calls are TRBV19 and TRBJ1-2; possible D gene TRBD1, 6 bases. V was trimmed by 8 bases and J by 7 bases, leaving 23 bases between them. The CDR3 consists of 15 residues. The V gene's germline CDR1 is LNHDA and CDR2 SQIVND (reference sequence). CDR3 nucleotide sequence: TGTGCCAGTCAAGCTCCAAACAGGGCCCCTTTTGGCTACACCTTC. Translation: CASQAPNRAPFGYTF.

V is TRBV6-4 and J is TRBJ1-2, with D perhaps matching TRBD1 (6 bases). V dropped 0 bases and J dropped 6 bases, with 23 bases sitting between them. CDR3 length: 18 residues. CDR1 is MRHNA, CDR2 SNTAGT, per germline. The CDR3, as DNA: TGTGCCAGCAGTGACTCGATAGGAGTTCGCCCAGGGGTGGATGGCTACACCTTC. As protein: CASSDSIGVRPGVDGYTF.

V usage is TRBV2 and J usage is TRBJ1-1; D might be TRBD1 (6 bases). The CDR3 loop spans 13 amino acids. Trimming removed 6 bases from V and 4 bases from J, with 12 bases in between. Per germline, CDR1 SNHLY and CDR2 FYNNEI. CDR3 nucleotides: TGTGCCAGCAGCCGGGACATTAGCACTGAAGCTTTCTTT. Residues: CASSRDISTEAFF.

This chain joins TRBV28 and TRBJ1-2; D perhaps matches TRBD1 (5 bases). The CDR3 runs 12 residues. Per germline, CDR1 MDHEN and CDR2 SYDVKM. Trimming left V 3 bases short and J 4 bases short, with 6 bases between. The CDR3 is CASSFDSYGYTF. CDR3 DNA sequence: TGTGCCAGCAGTTTTGACAGCTATGGCTACACCTTC.

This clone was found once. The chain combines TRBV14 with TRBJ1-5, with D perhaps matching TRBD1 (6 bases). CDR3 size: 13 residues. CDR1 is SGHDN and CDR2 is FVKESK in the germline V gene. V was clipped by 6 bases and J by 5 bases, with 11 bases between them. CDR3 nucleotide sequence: TGTGCCAGCAGTAAGGGGGGGGATCAGCCCCAGCATTTT. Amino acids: CASSKGGDQPQHF.

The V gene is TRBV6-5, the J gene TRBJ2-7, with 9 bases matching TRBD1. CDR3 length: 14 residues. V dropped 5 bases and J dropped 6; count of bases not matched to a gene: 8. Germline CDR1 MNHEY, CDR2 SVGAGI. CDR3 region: CASSTTQTGGEQYV. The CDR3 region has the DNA TGTGCCAGCAGTACAACCCAGACAGGGGGCGAGCAGTACGTC.

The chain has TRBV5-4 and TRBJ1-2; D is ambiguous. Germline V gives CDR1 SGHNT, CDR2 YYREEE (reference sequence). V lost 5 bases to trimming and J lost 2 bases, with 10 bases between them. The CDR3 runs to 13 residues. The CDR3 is CASRSTRNYGYTF. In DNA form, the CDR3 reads TGTGCCAGCAGATCGACGAGGAACTATGGCTACACCTTC.

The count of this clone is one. CDR3 loop: CASTPTGDHYGYTF. The CDR3 coding sequence is TGTGCCAGCACCCCGACAGGCGACCATTATGGCTACACCTTC. The chain has TRBV27 and TRBJ1-2; a possible D gene is TRBD1 (6 bases). Per the germline V gene, CDR1 is MNHEY and CDR2 is SMNVEV (reference sequence). The CDR3 runs to 14 residues. The V gene lost 7 bases and the J gene lost 5 bases, with 17 bases spanning the gap.

The CDR3 coding sequence is TGTGCCAGCAGTGCACGGCGGGACTTATCCAAGGCGGACATTCAGTACTTC. Its translation is CASSARRDLSKADIQYF. The chain carries TRBV6-2 or TRBV6-3 and TRBJ2-4; TRBD2 is a possible D gene (6 bases). V lost 5 bases and J lost 8, with 25 bases in between. The CDR3 spans 17 residues. The germline gives CDR1 MNHEY, CDR2 SVGEGT.

CDR3 protein: CASSARAGADSPLHF. The CDR3 DNA reads TGCGCCAGCAGCGCCAGGGCAGGGGCTGATTCACCCCTCCACTTT. The chain combines TRBV4-3 with TRBJ1-6, with D possibly TRBD1 on 6 matching bases. This CDR3 has 15 residues. Trimming took off 5 bases at V and 8 bases at J, with 16 bases between the two ends. Germline V lookup: CDR1 LGHNA, CDR2 YSLEER.

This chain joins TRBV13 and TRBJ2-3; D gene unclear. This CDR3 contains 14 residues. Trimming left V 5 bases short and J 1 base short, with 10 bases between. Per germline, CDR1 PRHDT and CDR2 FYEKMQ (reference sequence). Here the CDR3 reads CASSRAAGTDTQYF. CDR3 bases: TGTGCCAGCAGCCGAGCCGCGGGCACAGATACGCAGTATTTT.

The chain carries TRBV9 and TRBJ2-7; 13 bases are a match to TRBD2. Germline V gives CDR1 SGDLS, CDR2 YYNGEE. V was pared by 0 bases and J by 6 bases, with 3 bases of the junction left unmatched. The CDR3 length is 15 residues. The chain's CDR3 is CASSVEGLAGSEQYF. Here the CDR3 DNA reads TGTGCCAGCAGCGTAGAGGGACTAGCGGGAAGCGAGCAGTACTTC.

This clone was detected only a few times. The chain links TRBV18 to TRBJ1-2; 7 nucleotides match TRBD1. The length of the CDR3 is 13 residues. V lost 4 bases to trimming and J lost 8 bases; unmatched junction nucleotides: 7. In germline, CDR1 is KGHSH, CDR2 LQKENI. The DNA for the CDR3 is TGTGCCAGCTCACAACAGGGGAGAGCCGGCTACACCTTC. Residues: CASSQQGRAGYTF.

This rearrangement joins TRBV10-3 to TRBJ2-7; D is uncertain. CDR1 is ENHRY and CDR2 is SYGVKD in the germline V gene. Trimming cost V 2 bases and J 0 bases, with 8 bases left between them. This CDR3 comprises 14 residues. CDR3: CAISEAWSSYEQYF. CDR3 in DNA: TGTGCCATCAGTGAGGCTTGGAGCTCCTACGAGCAGTACTTC.

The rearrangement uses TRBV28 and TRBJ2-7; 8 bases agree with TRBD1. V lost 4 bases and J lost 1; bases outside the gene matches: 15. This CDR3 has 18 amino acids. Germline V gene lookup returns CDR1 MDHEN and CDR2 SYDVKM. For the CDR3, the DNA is TGTGCCAGCAGTTGGTACGGCGTCGGACAGGGATGGTCCTACGAGCAGTACTTC. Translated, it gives CASSWYGVGQGWSYEQYF. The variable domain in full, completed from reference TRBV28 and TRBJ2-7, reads DVKVTQSSRYLVKRTGEKVFLECVQDMDHENMFWYRQDPGLGLRLIYFSYDVKMKEKGDIPEGYSVSREKKERFSLILESASTNQTSMYLCASSWYGVGQGWSYEQYFGPGTRLTVT.

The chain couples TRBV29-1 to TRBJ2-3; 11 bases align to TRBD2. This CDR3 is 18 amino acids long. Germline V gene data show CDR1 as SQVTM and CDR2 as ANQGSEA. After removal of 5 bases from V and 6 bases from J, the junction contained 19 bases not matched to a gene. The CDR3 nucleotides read TGCAGCGTTTATTTGAGAGAGTCAGGGACTAGCGGAACTGATACGCAGTATTTT. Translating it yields CSVYLRESGTSGTDTQYF.